This TCR beta chain emerged from a study of T and B cells in COVID-19 patients. Each TRB amplification used roughly 220-550 ng of genomic DNA from blood. The CDR3 sequence is 13 residues long. Germline V CDR1 and CDR2: WNHNN, SYGVQD (reference sequence). V lost 5 bases and J lost 9, with 14 bases in between. TRB rearrangements were amplified by multiplex PCR with BIOMED2 TRB-A/B primers. TCRdb analysed the multiplex PCR reads with MiXCR anew, one entry per CDR3 protein. The data contain around 21,000 distinct CDR3 sequences, approximately 30% of them seen just once; the ten biggest clones take up approximately 2%. This clonotype was seen only a few times.

Sequencing was done on a sample of blood. The clonotype was recovered from a human donor who had recovered from COVID-19. This chain joins TRBV10-1 and TRBJ2-1, with D possibly matching TRBD1 (5 bases). For the CDR3, the DNA is TGCGCCAGCAGTATCAGGGCCCAAGGTGAGCAGTTCTTC. Translating it yields CASSIRAQGEQFF.